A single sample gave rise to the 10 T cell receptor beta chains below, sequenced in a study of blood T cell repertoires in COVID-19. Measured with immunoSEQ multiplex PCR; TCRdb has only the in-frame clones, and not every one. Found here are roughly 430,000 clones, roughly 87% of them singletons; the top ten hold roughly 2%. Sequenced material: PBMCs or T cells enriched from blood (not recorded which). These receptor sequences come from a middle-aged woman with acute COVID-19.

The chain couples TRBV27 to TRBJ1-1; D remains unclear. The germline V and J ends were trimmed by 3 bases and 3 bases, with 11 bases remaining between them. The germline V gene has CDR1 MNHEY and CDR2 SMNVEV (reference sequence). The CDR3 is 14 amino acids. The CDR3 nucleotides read TGTGCCAGCAGTTTTTTGGGAGAGGACACTGAAGCTTTCTTT. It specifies CASSFLGEDTEAFF.

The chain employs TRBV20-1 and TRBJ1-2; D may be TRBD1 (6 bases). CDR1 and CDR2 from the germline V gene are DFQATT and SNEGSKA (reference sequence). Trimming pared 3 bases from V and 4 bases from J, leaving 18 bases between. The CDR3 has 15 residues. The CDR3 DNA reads TGCAGTGCTAGTCCGCACAGGGAATTCGGCTATGGCTACACCTTC. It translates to CSASPHREFGYGYTF.

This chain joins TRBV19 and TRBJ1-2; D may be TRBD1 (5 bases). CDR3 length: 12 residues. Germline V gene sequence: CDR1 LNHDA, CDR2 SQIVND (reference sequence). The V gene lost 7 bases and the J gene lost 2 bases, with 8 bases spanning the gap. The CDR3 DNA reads TGTGCCAGTACCAGGGCGAACTATGGCTACACCTTC. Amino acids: CASTRANYGYTF.

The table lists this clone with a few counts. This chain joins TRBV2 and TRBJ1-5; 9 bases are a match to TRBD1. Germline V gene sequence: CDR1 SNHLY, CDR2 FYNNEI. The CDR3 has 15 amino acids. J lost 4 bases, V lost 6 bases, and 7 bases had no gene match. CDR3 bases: TGTGCCAGCAGCTCCGACAGGGGGAAGAATCAGCCCCAGCATTTT. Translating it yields CASSSDRGKNQPQHF. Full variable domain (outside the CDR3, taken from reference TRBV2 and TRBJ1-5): EPEVTQTPSHQVTQMGQEVILRCVPISNHLYFYWYRQILGQKVEFLVSFYNNEISEKSEIFDDQFSVERPDGSNFTLKIRSTKLEDSAMYFCASSSDRGKNQPQHFGDGTRLSIL.

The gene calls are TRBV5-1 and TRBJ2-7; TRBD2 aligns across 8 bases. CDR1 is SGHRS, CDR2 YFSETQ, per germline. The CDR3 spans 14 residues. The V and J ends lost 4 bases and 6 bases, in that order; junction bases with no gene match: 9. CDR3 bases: TGCGCCAGCAGCCGCCCGGACGGGGGGGCCGAGCAGTACTTC. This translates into CASSRPDGGAEQYF.

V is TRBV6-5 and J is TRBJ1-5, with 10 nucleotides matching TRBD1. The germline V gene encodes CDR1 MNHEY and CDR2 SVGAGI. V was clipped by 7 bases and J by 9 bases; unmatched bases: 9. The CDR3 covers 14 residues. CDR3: CASMMGQGLRPQHF. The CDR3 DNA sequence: TGTGCCAGCATGATGGGACAGGGGTTAAGGCCCCAGCATTTT.

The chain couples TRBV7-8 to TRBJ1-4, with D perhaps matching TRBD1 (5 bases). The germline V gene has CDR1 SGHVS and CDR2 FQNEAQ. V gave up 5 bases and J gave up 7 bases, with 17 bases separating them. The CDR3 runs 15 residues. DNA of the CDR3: TGTGCCAGCAGCCCAGGCGGGGGAGCAGGTGAAAAACTGTTTTTT. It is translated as CASSPGGGAGEKLFF.

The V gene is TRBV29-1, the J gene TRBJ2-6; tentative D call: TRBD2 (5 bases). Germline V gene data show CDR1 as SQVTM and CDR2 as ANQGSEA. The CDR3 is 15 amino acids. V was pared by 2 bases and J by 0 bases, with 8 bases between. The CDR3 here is CSVEIEGSGANVLTF. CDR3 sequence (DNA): TGCAGCGTTGAAATTGAGGGCTCTGGGGCCAACGTCCTGACTTTC.

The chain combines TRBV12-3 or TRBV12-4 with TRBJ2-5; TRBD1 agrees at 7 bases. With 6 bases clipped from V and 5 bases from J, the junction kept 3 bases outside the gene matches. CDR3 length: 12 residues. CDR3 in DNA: TGTGCCAGCAGGACAGGGTCGGAGACCCAGTACTTC. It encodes CASRTGSETQYF.

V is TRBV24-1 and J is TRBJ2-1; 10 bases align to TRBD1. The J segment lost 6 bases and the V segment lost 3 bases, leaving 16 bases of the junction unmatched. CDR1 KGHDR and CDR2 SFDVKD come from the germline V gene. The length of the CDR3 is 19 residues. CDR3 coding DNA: TGTGCCACCAGTGATCTCGGCACCATGGGGACAGGGGATGGCAATGAGCAGTTCTTC. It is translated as CATSDLGTMGTGDGNEQFF.